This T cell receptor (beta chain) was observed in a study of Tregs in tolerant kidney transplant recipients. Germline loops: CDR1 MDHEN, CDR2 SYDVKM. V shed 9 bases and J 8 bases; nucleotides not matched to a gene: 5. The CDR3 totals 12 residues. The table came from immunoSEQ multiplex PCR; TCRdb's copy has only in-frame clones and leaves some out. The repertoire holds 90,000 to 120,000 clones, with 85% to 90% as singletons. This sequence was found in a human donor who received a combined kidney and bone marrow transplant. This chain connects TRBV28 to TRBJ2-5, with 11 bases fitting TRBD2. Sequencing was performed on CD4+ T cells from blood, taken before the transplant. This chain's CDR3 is CASKLAGATQYF. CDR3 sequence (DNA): TGTGCCAGTAAACTAGCGGGAGCCACCCAGTACTTC.